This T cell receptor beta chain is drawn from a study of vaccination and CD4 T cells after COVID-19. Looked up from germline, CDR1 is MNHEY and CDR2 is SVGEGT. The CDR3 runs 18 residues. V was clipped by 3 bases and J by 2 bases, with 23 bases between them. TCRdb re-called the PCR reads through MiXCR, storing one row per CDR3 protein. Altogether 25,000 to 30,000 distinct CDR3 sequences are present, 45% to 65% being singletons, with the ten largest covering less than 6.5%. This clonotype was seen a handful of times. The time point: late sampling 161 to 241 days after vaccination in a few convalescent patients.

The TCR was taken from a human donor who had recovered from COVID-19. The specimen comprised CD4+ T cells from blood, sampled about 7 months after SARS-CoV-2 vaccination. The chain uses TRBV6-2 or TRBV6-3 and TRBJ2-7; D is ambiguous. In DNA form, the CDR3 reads TGTGCCAGCAGTTATTCGGTGGTATGGGTCCACCGACCCTACGAGCAGTACTTC. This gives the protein CASSYSVVWVHRPYEQYF.